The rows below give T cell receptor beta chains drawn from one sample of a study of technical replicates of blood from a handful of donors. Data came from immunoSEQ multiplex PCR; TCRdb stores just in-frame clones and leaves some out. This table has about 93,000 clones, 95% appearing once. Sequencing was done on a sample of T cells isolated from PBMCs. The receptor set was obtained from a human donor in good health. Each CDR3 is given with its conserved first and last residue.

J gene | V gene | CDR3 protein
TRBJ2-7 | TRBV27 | CASSLYVAQGSPYEQYF
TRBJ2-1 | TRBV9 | CASSVGQGGNEQFF
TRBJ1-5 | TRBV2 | CASNTQGGGQPQHF
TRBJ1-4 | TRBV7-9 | CASSSKGVESTNEKLFF
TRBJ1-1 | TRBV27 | CASSFSGQGYTEAFF
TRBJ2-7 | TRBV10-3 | CAISDPIRPGLAGGWEYF
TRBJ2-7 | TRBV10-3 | CASQSDSSYEQYF
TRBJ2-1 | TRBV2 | CASSGPALSYNEQFF
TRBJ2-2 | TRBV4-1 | CASSHLFGTGNRELFF
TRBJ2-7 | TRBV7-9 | CASSLGSSDLYF
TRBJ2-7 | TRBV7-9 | CASSQILWTSGSSYEQYF
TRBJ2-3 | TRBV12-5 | CASGIGGQTVTDTQYF
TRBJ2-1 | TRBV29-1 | CSVAQGTYNEQFF
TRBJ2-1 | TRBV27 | CASKAGAYNEQFF
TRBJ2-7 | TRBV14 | CASASVPYEQYF
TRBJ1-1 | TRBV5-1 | CASSSTENTEAFF
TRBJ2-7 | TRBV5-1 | CASSLGLGSSYEQYF
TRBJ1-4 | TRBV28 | CASTTAGQGDEKLFF
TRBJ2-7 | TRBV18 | CASSTGGYEQYF
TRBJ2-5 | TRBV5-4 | CASSFKGETQYF
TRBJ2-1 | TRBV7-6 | CASSLTGVNNEQFF
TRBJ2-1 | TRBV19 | CASSIVAHLHEQFF
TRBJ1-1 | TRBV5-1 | CASSLTGGNTEAFF
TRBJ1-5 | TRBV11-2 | CASSLGQGSNQPQHF
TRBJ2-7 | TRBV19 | CASGGGEYEQYF
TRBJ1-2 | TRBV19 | CASSTKQAVGYGYTF
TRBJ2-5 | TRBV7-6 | CASSSRMETQYF
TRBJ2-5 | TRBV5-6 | CASSFPGLANQGETQYF
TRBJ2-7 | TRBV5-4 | CASSLGGGSYYEQYF
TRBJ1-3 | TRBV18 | CASLINQNSGNTIYF
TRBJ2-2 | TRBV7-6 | CASSPAYRELFF
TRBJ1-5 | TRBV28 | CASTKPPFRHSNQPQHF
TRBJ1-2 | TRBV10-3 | CAISGQNYGYTF
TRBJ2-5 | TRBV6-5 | CASSLFSGGGKTQYF
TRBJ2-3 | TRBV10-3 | CAISPGGSTDTQYF
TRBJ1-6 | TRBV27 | CASSPLGGLDSPLHF
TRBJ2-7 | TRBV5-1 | CASSPRSSYEQYF
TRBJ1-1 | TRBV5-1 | CASSDGTGDSTEAFF
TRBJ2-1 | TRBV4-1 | CASSPTSGRDNEQFF
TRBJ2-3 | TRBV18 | CASSPLGLAGGGDTQYF
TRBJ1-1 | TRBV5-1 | CASSGQGNTEAFF
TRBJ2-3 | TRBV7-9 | CASSHTQIGEDTDTQYF
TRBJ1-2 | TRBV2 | CASSLGGSYGYTF
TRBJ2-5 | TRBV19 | CASSLGLAGPQETQYF
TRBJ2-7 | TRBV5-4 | CASSLSSRGGPGEQYF